This is a list of T cell receptor beta chains from one sample in a study of shared clonotypes between healthy human individuals. TCRdb keeps only in-frame clones here, not all; method: immunoSEQ multiplex PCR. The sample lists around 1,000,000 clones; 77% were seen once. Sequences were obtained from memory CD4+ T cells from PBMCs. The receptors shown here come from a man younger than 35 in good health. Some clones in this sample may be carry-over from other donors' samples. The CDR3 runs from the conserved cysteine through the conserved F or W. The D gene is left open where the match is weak. Where a row states a size, it is once, few, many or the class of an expanded clone; other rows omit it.

clone size	V gene	J gene	D gene	CDR3 DNA	CDR3 protein
NA	TRBV25-1	TRBJ1-1	TRBD1	TGTGCCAGCAGTGGCCGGGACAGGGTGGGGAACGCTGAAGCTTTCTTT	CASSGRDRVGNAEAFF
NA	TRBV7-9	TRBJ1-4	NA	TGTGCCAGCAGCTCAGACCAGGGTTTTGAAAAACTGTTTTTT	CASSSDQGFEKLFF
NA	TRBV5-8	TRBJ2-7	TRBD2	TGTGCCAGCAGCTTGTCCCCGGGACTAGCGGGCTCCTACGAGCAGTACTTC	CASSLSPGLAGSYEQYF
NA	TRBV5-1	TRBJ2-1	NA	TGCGCCAGCAGTCTCGACTACAATGAGCAGTTCTTC	CASSLDYNEQFF
NA	TRBV13	TRBJ1-1	TRBD1	TGTGCCAGCCTACTCGAGCTCCCCGGGACAGCCAACACTGAAGCTTTCTTT	CASLLELPGTANTEAFF
NA	TRBV6-5	TRBJ2-1	NA	TGTGCCAGCAGTTACTCGGGGAGTCAGAATGAGCAGTTCTTC	CASSYSGSQNEQFF
few	TRBV7-3	TRBJ2-3	TRBD2	TGTGCCAGCAGCCCGCGGGCGGGAGGTAGAGATACGCAGTATTTT	CASSPRAGGRDTQYF
NA	TRBV6-1	TRBJ1-2	NA	TGTGCCAGCAGTGACCGCGGACGGTGGGCCCTAGGCTACACCTTC	CASSDRGRWALGYTF
NA	TRBV28	TRBJ1-5	NA	TGTGCCAGCACCCGGGGGGGGGCGGGTCAGCCCCAGCATTTT	CASTRGGAGQPQHF
NA	TRBV28	TRBJ1-1	NA	TGTGCCAGCAGTTTAGGGGGGGGTATGTTGTGGGTCACTGAAGCTTTCTTT	CASSLGGGMLWVTEAFF
once	TRBV4-2	TRBJ2-1	NA	TGTGCCAGCAGCCAAGACTCAGTAGTCCCCTACAATGAGCAGTTCTTC	CASSQDSVVPYNEQFF
once	TRBV5-6	TRBJ1-3	NA	TGTGCCAGCAGCTTGGGTGCCTACTCTGGAAACACCATATATTTT	CASSLGAYSGNTIYF
NA	TRBV7-2	TRBJ2-1	NA	TGTGCCAGCAGCCTAAGAGACAATGAGCAGTTCTTC	CASSLRDNEQFF
few	TRBV6-6	TRBJ1-5	NA	TGTGCCAGCAGTTCTAATCAGCCCCAGCATTTT	CASSSNQPQHF
NA	TRBV6-5	TRBJ2-5	NA	TGTGCCAGCAGACCGGGGGTGGGGGAGACCCAGTACTTC	CASRPGVGETQYF
few	TRBV18	TRBJ2-3	NA	TGTGCCAGCTCTCCGCCTGGGGACTTCAACACAGATACGCAGTATTTT	CASSPPGDFNTDTQYF
NA	TRBV28	TRBJ1-6	NA	TGTGCCAGCAGTTTTGACCTGGGACGGGATAATTCACCCCTCCACTTT	CASSFDLGRDNSPLHF
few	TRBV28	TRBJ2-1	NA	TGTGCCAGCAGGCCTCATAACTCCTACAATGAGCAGTTCTTC	CASRPHNSYNEQFF
NA	TRBV30	TRBJ2-7	NA	TGTGCCTGGAGTGGTACCACCTTAGAGCAGTACTTC	CAWSGTTLEQYF
NA	TRBV7-2	TRBJ2-2	NA	TGTGCCAGCAGCTTAGGGAGGGGGCTAAACACCGGGGAGCTGTTTTTT	CASSLGRGLNTGELFF
once	TRBV5-5	TRBJ1-3	NA	TGTGCCAGCAGCTTGCGGGATAGCTCTGGAAACACCATATATTTT	CASSLRDSSGNTIYF
NA	TRBV5-5	TRBJ1-5	NA	TGTGCCAGCAGCTTGGGGCAGGGAAGTATCAGCAATCAGCCCCAGCATTTT	CASSLGQGSISNQPQHF
NA	TRBV5-1	TRBJ2-1	NA	TGCGCCAGCAGCTTGGGACAGTACAATGAGCAGTTCTTC	CASSLGQYNEQFF
NA	TRBV7-7	TRBJ2-7	NA	TGTGCCAGCAGCTTAGGTCCAGAATCCTACGAGCAGTACTTC	CASSLGPESYEQYF
NA	TRBV30	TRBJ2-5	NA	TGTGCCTGGACCTTTGGGGAGACCCAGTACTTC	CAWTFGETQYF